This TCR beta chain comes out of a study of T cell repertoires in cytomegalovirus infection. Study results and caveats: HLA-C-restricted, CMV-specific TCR beta clonotypes were dominant ex vivo.

V trimming: 5 bases; J trimming: 0 bases; junction bases outside the gene matches: 10. This CDR3 is 16 amino acids long. Germline CDR1 reads DFQATT; CDR2 reads SNEGSKA (reference sequence). MiXCR, run by TCRdb on the reads, gives a single entry per CDR3 protein. The sample records 43,000 or so distinct CDR3 sequences, about 19% being singletons. This clonotype was recorded many times. Its antigen is unidentified. The sequenced sample was CD8+ T cells from cultured PBMCs, obtained from culture after CMV antigen stimulation. The rearrangement uses TRBV20-1 and TRBJ1-5, with TRBD1 matching over 7 bases. The receptor was derived from a human donor in good health (CMV status not recorded). Some clones in this sample may be carry-over from other donors' samples. CDR3 in amino acids: CSARPRGQNSNQPQHF. The CDR3 region has the DNA TGCAGTGCTCGCCCAAGGGGGCAGAATAGCAATCAGCCCCAGCATTTT.